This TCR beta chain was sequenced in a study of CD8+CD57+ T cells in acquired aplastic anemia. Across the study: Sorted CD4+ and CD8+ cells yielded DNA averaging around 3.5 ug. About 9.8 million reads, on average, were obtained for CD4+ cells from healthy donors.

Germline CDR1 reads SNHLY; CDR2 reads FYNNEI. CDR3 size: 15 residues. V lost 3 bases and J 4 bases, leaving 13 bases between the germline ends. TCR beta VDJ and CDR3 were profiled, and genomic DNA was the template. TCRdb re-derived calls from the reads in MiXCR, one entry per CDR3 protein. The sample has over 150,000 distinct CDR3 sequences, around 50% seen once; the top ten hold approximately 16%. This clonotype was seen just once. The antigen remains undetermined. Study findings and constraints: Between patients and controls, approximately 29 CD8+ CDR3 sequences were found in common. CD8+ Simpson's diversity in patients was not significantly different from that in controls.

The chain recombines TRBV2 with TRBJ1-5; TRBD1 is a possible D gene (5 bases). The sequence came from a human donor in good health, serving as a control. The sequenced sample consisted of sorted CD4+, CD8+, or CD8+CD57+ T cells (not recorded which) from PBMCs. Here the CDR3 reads CASSESSGWNQPQHF. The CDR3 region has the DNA TGTGCCAGCAGTGAGTCGTCAGGGTGGAATCAGCCCCAGCATTTT.